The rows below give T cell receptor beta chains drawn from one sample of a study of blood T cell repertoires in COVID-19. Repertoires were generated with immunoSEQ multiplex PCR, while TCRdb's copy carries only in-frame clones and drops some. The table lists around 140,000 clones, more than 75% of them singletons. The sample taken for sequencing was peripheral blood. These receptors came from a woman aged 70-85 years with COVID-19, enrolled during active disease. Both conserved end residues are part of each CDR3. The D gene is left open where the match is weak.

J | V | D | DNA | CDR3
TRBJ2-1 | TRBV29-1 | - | TGCAGTGGGAGGCGGACCGCACGGGATGAGCAGTTCTTC | CSGRRTARDEQFF
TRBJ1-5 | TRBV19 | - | TGTGCCAGTAGTATAGTCTTTAGCAGTCAGCCCCAGCATTTT | CASSIVFSSQPQHF
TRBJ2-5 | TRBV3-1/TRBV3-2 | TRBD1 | TGTGCCAGTCGGACAGGGGGTATGGAGACCCAGTACTTC | CASRTGGMETQYF
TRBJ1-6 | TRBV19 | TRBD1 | TGTGCCAGTCGACAGGGAGCTTCACCCCTCCACTTT | CASRQGASPLHF
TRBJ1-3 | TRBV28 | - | TGTGCCAGCAGTTTAAGACAGTTGATAGCTGGAAACACCATATATTTT | CASSLRQLIAGNTIYF
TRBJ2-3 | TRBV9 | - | TGTGCCAGCAGCGTAATGCGAACTAGCACAGATACGCAGTATTTT | CASSVMRTSTDTQYF
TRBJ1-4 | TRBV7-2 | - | TGTGCCAGCAGCTTATTGGGGGAGGGTGAAAAACTGTTTTTT | CASSLLGEGEKLFF
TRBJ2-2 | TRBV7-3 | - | TGTGCCAGCAGCCTCCCGGGGTCCGGGGAGCTGTTTTTT | CASSLPGSGELFF
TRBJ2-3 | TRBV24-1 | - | TGTGCCACCAGCGGGGGGCATCGCACAGATACGCAGTATTTT | CATSGGHRTDTQYF
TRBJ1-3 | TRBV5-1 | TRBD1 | TGCGCCAGCAGCTCCCAGACAGGGTCTGGAAACACCATATATTTT | CASSSQTGSGNTIYF
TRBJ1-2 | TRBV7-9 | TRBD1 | TGTGCCAGCAGCTTAGATGCGGGGACAGGGTTTGGCTACACCTTC | CASSLDAGTGFGYTF
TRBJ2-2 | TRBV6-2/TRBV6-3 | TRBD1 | TGTGCCAGCAGTCCCTGGGACAGTTGGGGGACCGGGGAGCTGTTTTTT | CASSPWDSWGTGELFF
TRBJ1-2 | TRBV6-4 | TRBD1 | TGTGCCAGCAGTTTCCGGACAGGGGGCGTCTATGGCTACACCTTC | CASSFRTGGVYGYTF
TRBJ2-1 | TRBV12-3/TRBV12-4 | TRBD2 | TGTGCGACACGGGGGGGCTACAATGAGCAGTTCTTC | CATRGGYNEQFF
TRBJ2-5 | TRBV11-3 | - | TGTGCCAGCAGCTTAGATAGTGTCACGGAGACCCAGTACTTC | CASSLDSVTETQYF
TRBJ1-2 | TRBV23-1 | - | TGCGCCAGCAGTCAACATTCAAGGAGGGTAACCCCAGACTATGGCTACACCTTC | CASSQHSRRVTPDYGYTF
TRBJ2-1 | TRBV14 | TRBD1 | TGTGCCAGCAGCCATCGACCGGGACAGGGGTGGGATGAGCAGTTCTTC | CASSHRPGQGWDEQFF